This is a list of T cell receptor beta chains from one sample in a study of T cells in pancreatic ductal adenocarcinoma. Sequenced by immunoSEQ multiplex PCR; TCRdb stores in-frame clones only, minus some. In the table there are 4,500 to 6,000 clones, around 85% of which are singletons. The sequencing sample was made of pancreatic tumor tissue. These receptor sequences come from a human donor with pancreatic ductal adenocarcinoma. The donor label of this sample is uncertain. CDR3s include the opening cysteine and the closing phenylalanine or tryptophan. Each record gives: CDR3 length, J gene, clone size, V gene, D gene, CDR3 protein, CDR3 DNA. A D gene is named only where the DNA matches it firmly. Part of the rows lack a size; the others show once, few, many or a class for expanded clones.

13,TRBJ1-5,.,TRBV19,.,CASSIRRHQPQHF,TGTGCCAGTAGTATACGGCGCCATCAGCCCCAGCATTTT
14,TRBJ2-7,.,TRBV4-3,.,CASSQGLSSYEQYF,TGCGCCAGCAGCCAAGGTCTCAGCTCCTACGAGCAGTACTTC
17,TRBJ2-7,.,TRBV5-6,TRBD2,CASSLGTSGRIAYEQYF,TGTGCCAGCAGCTTGGGGACTAGCGGGAGGATAGCCTACGAGCAGTACTTC
15,TRBJ2-5,.,TRBV2,TRBD1,CASRMDRGNQETQYF,TGTGCCAGCAGGATGGACAGGGGGAACCAAGAGACCCAGTACTTC
18,TRBJ2-2,.,TRBV10-3,TRBD1,CAISDSGTGGADTGELFF,TGTGCCATCAGTGATTCCGGGACAGGGGGCGCGGACACCGGGGAGCTGTTTTTT
13,TRBJ1-1,.,TRBV7-6,.,CASSLGPGAGAFF,TGTGCCAGCAGCTTAGGTCCAGGGGCCGGAGCTTTCTTT
15,TRBJ2-1,.,TRBV19,TRBD2,CASSQGTSSYNEQFF,TGTGCCAGTAGTCAGGGGACTAGCTCCTACAATGAGCAGTTCTTC
16,TRBJ2-7,.,TRBV4-1,TRBD1,CASSQAAGTGDYEQYF,TGCGCCAGCAGCCAAGCCGCCGGGACAGGGGACTACGAGCAGTACTTC
14,TRBJ1-2,.,TRBV6-5,TRBD1,CASSTTGGASGYTF,TGTGCCAGCAGTACGACAGGGGGCGCGTCTGGCTACACCTTC
14,TRBJ2-3,once,TRBV7-9,TRBD1,CASSLVTGADTQYF,TGTGCCAGCAGCTTAGTGACAGGGGCGGATACGCAGTATTTT
16,TRBJ2-7,few,TRBV13,.,CASSLGSSGDSYEQYF,TGTGCCAGCAGCTTAGGCAGTTCCGGGGACTCCTACGAGCAGTACTTC
14,TRBJ1-3,.,TRBV6-6,.,CASRAGGSGNTIYF,TGTGCCAGCAGGGCGGGGGGAAGTGGAAACACCATATATTTT
15,TRBJ1-5,.,TRBV19,.,CASSATERLNQPQHF,TGTGCCAGTAGTGCGACGGAGAGACTCAATCAGCCCCAGCATTTT
13,TRBJ1-2,.,TRBV15,TRBD1,CATSQGQGEGYTF,TGTGCCACCAGCCAGGGACAGGGGGAAGGCTACACCTTC